The T cell receptor beta chain described here comes from a study of human T cells and chemical hapten exposure. Study-level background: In the sensitization step, 2% DPC was placed on roughly 2 cm by roughly 2 cm of upper inner arm skin.

TCRdb re-called the RACE reads with MiXCR, one entry per CDR3 protein. Of roughly 120,000 distinct CDR3 sequences in the sample, roughly 15% are singletons; the top ten hold 0.92%. The CDR3 totals 12 residues. Germline CDR1 DFQATT, CDR2 SNEGSKA (reference sequence). Between the trimmed V and J ends, which lost 5 bases and 1 base, there was a span of 8 bases. Indicated time point: patch test 1, 2 weeks after DPC sensitization. The treatment was: therapeutic diphenylcyclopropenone sensitization with weekly scalp DPC. Whole blood, unfractionated, served as the material for total RNA extraction. The clonotype comes from a man aged 18 to 30 with alopecia areata. Some clones in this sample may be carry-over from other donors' samples. Sequenced here: whole blood, sampled in connection with sensitization to the hapten diphenylcyclopropenone (DPC). This sequence joins TRBV20-1 and TRBJ1-1, with D hard to call. Here the CDR3 reads CSARTGNTEAFF. CDR3 in DNA: TGCAGTGCTCGTACGGGGAACACTGAAGCTTTCTTT.